This T cell receptor beta chain was captured in a study of control samples from healthy donors and cancer patients. The germline V gene encodes CDR1 WSHSY and CDR2 SAAADI. V gave up 6 bases and J gave up 5 bases, with 13 bases separating them. This CDR3 is 14 amino acids long. Sequenced by immunoSEQ multiplex PCR; TCRdb stores in-frame clones only, minus some. Of approximately 46,000 clones listed, around 94% are singletons. V is TRBV10-2 and J is TRBJ2-2, with D perhaps assigned TRBD1 or TRBD2 (5 bases each). The sequencing sample was made of PBMCs. The source of this sequence is a man between 25 and 39 years old with colorectal cancer. This CDR3 is CASRPDGGTGELFF. DNA for the CDR3: TGCGCCAGCAGGCCAGATGGGGGTACCGGGGAGCTGTTTTTT.